One sample yielded the 21 T cell receptor beta chains listed below, sequenced in a study of early T cells in non-severe SARS-CoV-2 infection. TCRdb itself ran the 5' RACE reads through MiXCR, one entry per CDR3 protein. The sample lists 48,000 or so distinct CDR3 sequences, around 6.4% seen once, with about 7% in the top ten. The sequences come from whole blood, collected at baseline. Every receptor here comes from an adult who was a healthcare worker with PCR-confirmed SARS-CoV-2 infection or an uninfected control (not recorded which).

V usage is TRBV9 and J usage is TRBJ2-2; TRBD1 matches at 7 bases. CDR1 and CDR2 from the germline V gene are SGDLS and YYNGEE. V was pared by 4 bases and J by 1 base, with 4 bases of the junction left unmatched. The CDR3 is made up of 15 amino acids. The chain's CDR3 is CASSPGQENTGELFF. As DNA, the CDR3 is TGTGCCAGCAGCCCAGGACAGGAGAACACCGGGGAGCTGTTTTTT.

The sample holds many counts of this clonotype. The rearrangement uses TRBV7-8 and TRBJ2-5, with 7 nucleotides matching TRBD1. V lost 5 bases and J lost 5; bases outside the gene matches: 11. Germline values: CDR1 SGHVS, CDR2 FQNEAQ. The CDR3 spans 15 residues. CDR3 amino acids: CASSTRTGVWETQYF. The CDR3 DNA sequence: TGTGCCAGCAGCACGCGAACAGGGGTCTGGGAGACCCAGTACTTC.

This clonotype has a count of ten or more. The chain employs TRBV5-6 and TRBJ2-5, with D perhaps assigned TRBD1 or TRBD2 (5 bases each). V dropped 4 bases and J dropped 5 bases, with 18 bases sitting between them. CDR3 length: 15 amino acids. The germline V gene encodes CDR1 SGHDT and CDR2 YYEEEE. The CDR3 protein is CASSTLGTPGETQYF. The CDR3, as DNA: TGTGCCAGCAGCACACTCGGGACCCCGGGGGAGACCCAGTACTTC.

The chain carries TRBV5-1 and TRBJ1-4, with D possibly matching TRBD1 (5 bases). Trimming pared 0 bases from V and 11 bases from J, leaving 14 bases between. Germline values: CDR1 SGHRS, CDR2 YFSETQ. The CDR3 totals 14 residues. The CDR3 DNA follows: TGCGCCAGCAGCTTGGTTCCAGGGTCGGGGAAACTGTTTTTT. Translating it yields CASSLVPGSGKLFF.

This rearrangement joins TRBV12-3 or TRBV12-4 to TRBJ2-1, with D perhaps TRBD2 (6 bases). This CDR3 region has 17 residues. V lost 3 bases, J lost 6 bases, and 21 bases lay in between. CDR3 sequence: CASSLRGTGAKGNEQFF. The CDR3 region has the DNA TGTGCCAGCAGTTTGAGGGGTACGGGAGCGAAGGGCAATGAGCAGTTCTTC.

This clonotype was picked up many times. The chain combines TRBV28 with TRBJ2-1; possible D gene TRBD1, 6 bases. Trimming shortened V by 6 bases and J by 6 bases, and 12 bases separated the two germline ends. The germline gives CDR1 MDHEN, CDR2 SYDVKM. The CDR3 runs to 13 residues. The CDR3 region is CASSRQARNEQFF. CDR3 coding DNA: TGTGCCAGCAGCAGACAGGCGCGCAATGAGCAGTTCTTC.

In its sample, this clonotype was seen many times. This rearrangement joins TRBV28 to TRBJ2-3, with a tentative D call TRBD1 (6 bases). Germline values: CDR1 MDHEN, CDR2 SYDVKM. The CDR3 consists of 14 residues. Trimming took off 3 bases at V and 3 bases at J, with 10 bases between the two ends. The CDR3: CASSFTGRTDTQYF. In DNA, the CDR3 is TGTGCCAGCAGTTTTACAGGGCGGACAGATACGCAGTATTTT.

This clonotype was found a few times. CDR3 in amino acids: CASSIGSSGGYNEQFF. The CDR3 DNA reads TGTGCCAGTAGTATAGGGTCCAGCGGCGGGTACAATGAGCAGTTCTTC. V gene TRBV19 combines with J gene TRBJ2-1, with D possibly matching TRBD2 (5 bases). Germline values: CDR1 LNHDA, CDR2 SQIVND (reference sequence). The length of the CDR3 is 16 residues. Trimming pared 1 base from V and 4 bases from J, leaving 14 bases between.

This clonotype showed up just a few times. J is TRBJ2-7 and V is TRBV25-1; 7 nucleotides line up with TRBD1. Trimming at V came to 5 bases and at J to 1 base, leaving 8 bases not matched to a gene. The CDR3 is made up of 15 amino acids. The germline V gene has CDR1 MGHDK and CDR2 SYGVNS. CDR3 DNA sequence: TGTGCCAGCAGTTCCCAAACAGGGGTTTCCTACGAGCAGTACTTC. Its protein is CASSSQTGVSYEQYF.

This clonotype occurred a few times. The chain joins TRBV28 to TRBJ1-2, with 8 bases identical to TRBD1. The CDR3 runs to 15 residues. Trimming cost V 6 bases and J 7 bases; bases outside gene matches: 13. In germline, CDR1 is MDHEN, CDR2 SYDVKM. CDR3 sequence (DNA): TGTGCCAGCAGCCCCCCCCGCAGGGGGCGTCTTGGCTACACCTTC. Translated: CASSPPRRGRLGYTF.

This clonotype has ten or more counts. The chain combines TRBV24-1 with TRBJ1-5; D may be TRBD1 (6 bases). The length of the CDR3 is 12 residues. The V and J ends lost 11 bases and 4 bases respectively, with 11 bases between them. The germline gives CDR1 KGHDR, CDR2 SFDVKD. For the CDR3, the DNA is TGTGCCAGCGCCAGGGGAAATCAGCCCCAGCATTTT. This codes for CASARGNQPQHF.

The sample holds many counts of this clonotype. The chain combines TRBV6-2 or TRBV6-3 with TRBJ1-5; D remains ambiguous. V was clipped by 5 bases and J by 0 bases, with 8 bases between them. The CDR3 totals 14 residues. Germline-derived CDR1 and CDR2 are MNHEY and SVGEGT. In DNA, the CDR3 is TGTGCCAGCAGTAGTCCTTATAGCAATCAGCCCCAGCATTTT. It is translated as CASSSPYSNQPQHF.

At least ten counts were recorded for this clonotype. V gene TRBV7-4 combines with J gene TRBJ2-1; D remains unclear. Deletions cut 2 bases from V and 0 bases from J, with 14 bases between. The germline gives CDR1 SGHVT, CDR2 SQSDAQ. This CDR3 has 17 residues. In DNA, the CDR3 is TGTGCCAGCAGCTTATTTTGGCTCCCGGGCTCCTACAATGAGCAGTTCTTC. The encoded protein is CASSLFWLPGSYNEQFF.

There are a few counts of this clonotype. The chain uses TRBV7-9 and TRBJ1-6; D might be TRBD1 (6 bases). The CDR3 contains 14 residues. In germline, CDR1 is SEHNR, CDR2 FQNEAQ (reference sequence). The ends were cut back, 6 bases at V and 5 bases at J, with 11 bases in the middle. The CDR3 nucleotides are TGTGCCAGCAGTCCAGACAGGAATAATTCACCCCTCCACTTT. Translated: CASSPDRNNSPLHF.

This chain's CDR3 is CASSFGGLNTGELFF. The CDR3 DNA sequence: TGTGCCAGCAGTTTCGGGGGACTGAACACCGGGGAGCTGTTTTTT. This chain connects TRBV12-3 or TRBV12-4 to TRBJ2-2, with D perhaps TRBD2 (6 bases). The CDR3 runs 15 residues. The germline V and J ends were trimmed by 3 bases and 1 base, with 9 bases remaining between them.

This clonotype was detected ten times or more. This sequence joins TRBV10-3 and TRBJ1-5; D is possibly TRBD1 (6 bases). The CDR3 sequence is 15 residues long. V was shortened by 3 bases and J by 3 bases, with 12 bases between the two germline ends. Germline V lookup: CDR1 ENHRY, CDR2 SYGVKD. The CDR3 nucleotides are TGTGCCATCAGTGAAAGGGGGGCCTCCAATCAGCCCCAGCATTTT. Translated, it gives CAISERGASNQPQHF.

This clonotype turned up a few times. CDR3 residues: CASKELADSNEQFF. The CDR3 DNA follows: TGTGCCAGCAAGGAACTAGCGGATTCTAATGAGCAGTTCTTC. The V call is TRBV7-6, the J call TRBJ2-1, with 8 bases that match TRBD2. This CDR3 region has 14 residues. J was trimmed by 7 bases and V by 7 bases; bases with no gene match: 9. In germline, CDR1 is SGHVS, CDR2 FNYEAQ.

This clonotype has ten or more counts. This chain uses TRBV14 with TRBJ2-5, with D perhaps being TRBD1 or TRBD2 (6 bases each). This CDR3 has 17 residues. CDR1 SGHDN and CDR2 FVKESK come from the germline V gene. V shed 3 bases and J shed 1 base, with 18 bases lying between them. CDR3 sequence reads: CASSHGPPGAIQETQYF. DNA for the CDR3: TGTGCCAGCAGCCACGGCCCCCCGGGGGCTATCCAAGAGACCCAGTACTTC. The full variable domain, in which reference TRBV14 and TRBJ2-5 provide the parts outside the CDR3, is EAGVTQFPSHSVIEKGQTVTLRCDPISGHDNLYWYRRVMGKEIKFLLHFVKESKQDESGMPNNRFLAERTGGTYSTLKVQPAELEDSGVYFCASSHGPPGAIQETQYFGPGTRLLVL.

This clonotype came up a few times. The chain joins TRBV9 to TRBJ1-3; a possible D gene is TRBD1 (6 bases). Trimming left V 0 bases short and J 3 bases short, with 10 bases between. This CDR3 contains 15 residues. Per germline, CDR1 SGDLS and CDR2 YYNGEE. The CDR3 protein is CASSVVGARGNTIYF. In nucleotides, the CDR3 is TGTGCCAGCAGCGTAGTGGGGGCACGTGGAAACACCATATATTTT. Drawing the rest from reference TRBV9 and TRBJ1-3, the complete variable domain is DSGVTQTPKHLITATGQRVTLRCSPRSGDLSVYWYQQSLDQGLQFLIQYYNGEERAKGNILERFSAQQFPDLHSELNLSSLELGDSALYFCASSVVGARGNTIYFGEGSWLTVV.

This clonotype was seen many times. The V call is TRBV7-6, the J call TRBJ1-3; D is undetermined. Looked up from germline, CDR1 is SGHVS and CDR2 is FNYEAQ. The CDR3 runs 16 residues. Between the trimmed V and J ends, which lost 2 bases and 1 base, there was a span of 12 bases. CDR3 nucleotide sequence: TGTGCCAGCAGCTTATCGTCAGCCCGATCTGGAAACACCATATATTTT. Translated, it gives CASSLSSARSGNTIYF. The whole variable domain, remainder taken from reference TRBV7-6 and TRBJ1-3, is GAGVSQSPRYKVTKRGQDVALRCDPISGHVSLYWYRQALGQGPEFLTYFNYEAQQDKSGLPNDRFSAERPEGSISTLTIQRTEQRDSAMYRCASSLSSARSGNTIYFGEGSWLTVV.

This clonotype was seen only a few times. One end of the junction is discordant with germline, which a read error may explain. The V call is TRBV6-1, the J call TRBJ2-1; D remains ambiguous. CDR3 length: 12 amino acids. Germline V CDR1 and CDR2: MNHNS, SASEGT. The CDR3 protein is CASSEAGRAGLF. CDR3 DNA sequence: TGTGCCAGCAGTGAAGCGGGAAGGGCAGGTCTCTTC.